Listed below are T cell receptor beta chains from one sample, sequenced in a study of blood T cell repertoires in COVID-19. Measured with immunoSEQ multiplex PCR; TCRdb has only the in-frame clones, and not every one. The sample has more than 200,000 clones, approximately 80% seen once. The sequenced sample was peripheral blood. Receptors were obtained from a man aged 40-49 years with acute or convalescent COVID-19. Each CDR3 is given with its conserved first and last residue. Fields, in order: V gene, CDR3 protein.

v_gene: TRBV19
CDR3aa: CASRDRDQPQHF

v_gene: TRBV5-1
CDR3aa: CASRGGANEQFF

v_gene: TRBV3-1/TRBV3-2
CDR3aa: CASSHWTRTLSSSGQYF

v_gene: TRBV5-5
CDR3aa: CASSARGVGELFF

v_gene: TRBV6-5
CDR3aa: CASSYSAGRDGYTF

v_gene: TRBV18
CDR3aa: CASSPGLEGGTQYF

v_gene: TRBV7-9
CDR3aa: CASTPWAGGQRAYNEQFF

v_gene: TRBV21-1
CDR3aa: CASTSSGGIEYYEQYF

v_gene: TRBV11-2
CDR3aa: CASSALYGTEAKETQYF

v_gene: TRBV28
CDR3aa: CASSFLGGQANYGYTF

v_gene: TRBV25-1
CDR3aa: CASSPYRGRVTNEKLFF

v_gene: TRBV12-3/TRBV12-4
CDR3aa: CASNPWGTGEAFF

v_gene: TRBV6-5
CDR3aa: CASWQKGNTIYF

v_gene: TRBV6-5
CDR3aa: CASGTQGAYNEQFF

v_gene: TRBV15
CDR3aa: CATSRDATGGEYTF

v_gene: TRBV6-1
CDR3aa: CASSETTGAGYTF

v_gene: TRBV19
CDR3aa: CASSVSGTGIQETQYF

v_gene: TRBV15
CDR3aa: CATSRRGTLAGFFF

v_gene: TRBV11-2
CDR3aa: CASSRQGTEAFF

v_gene: TRBV7-3
CDR3aa: CASSHGTGGTEAFF

v_gene: TRBV19
CDR3aa: CASTPDRGQPQHF

v_gene: TRBV11-2
CDR3aa: CASTSLSVSYNEQFF

v_gene: TRBV7-9
CDR3aa: CASSLVSGTDSNQPQHF

v_gene: TRBV2
CDR3aa: CASSLVDTQYF

v_gene: TRBV4-2
CDR3aa: CASSQEVRFAGELFF

v_gene: TRBV3-1/TRBV3-2
CDR3aa: CASSQEGWAGGSNQPQHF

v_gene: TRBV6-4
CDR3aa: CASSPRPGTGELFF

v_gene: TRBV30
CDR3aa: CAWSSGTAYEQYF

v_gene: TRBV10-1
CDR3aa: CASSETGVREQYF

v_gene: TRBV5-6
CDR3aa: CASTVKGLSNQPQHF

v_gene: TRBV10-3
CDR3aa: CAISENREYGYTF

v_gene: TRBV10-3
CDR3aa: CAISEVDSRRRSSGNTIYF